A selection of T cell receptor beta chains follows, all from one sample in a study of blood T cell repertoires in COVID-19. Some clones are missing from TCRdb's copy, which holds only in-frame ones; the method was immunoSEQ multiplex PCR. The repertoire holds around 140,000 clones, around 85% seen once, with about 17% in the top ten. What was sequenced was peripheral blood. These receptors all come from a woman older than 75 with acute or convalescent COVID-19. CDR3s include the opening cysteine and the closing phenylalanine or tryptophan. The D gene is left open where the match is weak. Size values are once, few and many counts, or a class for expanded clones, and some rows have none.

>TRBJ2-4|TRBV11-2|NA|NA
CASSQGDPGLAKNIQYF
TGTGCCAGCAGCCAAGGGGATCCGGGACTAGCCAAAAACATTCAGTACTTC
>TRBJ1-2|TRBV7-2|NA|NA
CASSPYGGVDGYTF
TGTGCCAGCAGCCCCTATGGAGGCGTTGACGGCTACACCTTC
>TRBJ1-5|TRBV12-5|once|TRBD1
CASGLGGTGVSNQPQHF
TGTGCTAGTGGTTTGGGCGGGACAGGGGTGAGCAATCAGCCCCAGCATTTT
>TRBJ1-2|TRBV6-2/TRBV6-3|few|NA
CASSYSMHQDYGYTF
TGTGCCAGCAGTTACTCGATGCATCAGGACTATGGCTACACCTTC
>TRBJ2-7|TRBV3-1/TRBV3-2|NA|NA
CASSQEVWQYEQYF
TGTGCCAGCAGCCAAGAGGTCTGGCAGTACGAGCAGTACTTC
>TRBJ2-7|TRBV18|NA|NA
CASSPPRVSLRQEQYF
TGTGCCAGCTCACCACCCCGGGTGTCTCTCCGCCAAGAGCAGTACTTC
>TRBJ2-7|TRBV18|NA|TRBD1
CASQTGGPSPQYF
TGTGCCAGCCAAACAGGGGGACCCTCACCGCAGTACTTC
>TRBJ2-1|TRBV27|NA|NA
CASTRTRQPYNEQFF
TGTGCCAGCACCAGGACACGACAACCCTACAATGAGCAGTTCTTC
>TRBJ1-2|TRBV5-6|NA|NA
CASSTPGTQTGHGYTF
TGTGCCAGCAGCACACCGGGGACTCAGACGGGACATGGCTACACCTTC
>TRBJ1-6|TRBV19|few|TRBD1
CASTEDRADNSPLHF
TGTGCCAGTACTGAAGACAGGGCGGATAATTCACCCCTCCACTTT
>TRBJ1-6|TRBV19|NA|TRBD1
CASTILGTDASPLHF
TGTGCCAGTACCATCTTGGGGACAGACGCTTCACCCCTCCACTTT
>TRBJ2-2|TRBV7-7|NA|TRBD2
CASSAHSGEAGELFF
TGTGCTAGCAGCGCCCATAGCGGGGAGGCCGGGGAGCTGTTTTTT
>TRBJ2-3|TRBV7-2|NA|NA
CASSLGREVRGDTQYF
TGTGCCAGCAGCCTGGGACGGGAGGTCAGGGGAGATACGCAGTATTTT
>TRBJ2-5|TRBV4-1|NA|NA
CASSQNRAGGETQYF
TGCGCCAGCAGCCAAAACAGGGCCGGGGGGGAGACCCAGTACTTC
>TRBJ2-7|TRBV3-1/TRBV3-2|NA|TRBD2
CASSQAGTNSYEQYF
TGTGCCAGCAGCCAAGCCGGGACTAACTCCTACGAGCAGTACTTC
>TRBJ1-2|TRBV4-3|once|NA
CASSQGVGGWPYGYTF
TGCGCCAGCAGCCAAGGGGTAGGAGGATGGCCCTATGGCTACACCTTC
>TRBJ2-5|TRBV7-2|once|NA
CASTISWAETQYF
TGTGCCAGCACCATATCCTGGGCGGAGACCCAGTACTTC
>TRBJ2-3|TRBV11-2|NA|NA
CASSKIRGRADTQYF
TGTGCCAGCAGCAAAATCAGGGGCCGGGCAGATACGCAGTATTTT
>TRBJ2-7|TRBV11-2|NA|TRBD2
CASSLDTLAGAYEQYF
TGTGCCAGCAGCTTAGATACTCTAGCGGGGGCCTACGAGCAGTACTTC
>TRBJ2-5|TRBV4-3|NA|NA
CASSHGGGSQETQYF
TGCGCCAGCAGCCACGGGGGCGGGAGTCAAGAGACCCAGTACTTC
>TRBJ1-1|TRBV25-1|once|TRBD1
CASSEYEWWDRGRAFF
TGTGCCAGCAGTGAATACGAATGGTGGGACAGGGGACGGGCTTTCTTT
>TRBJ1-2|TRBV4-3|NA|TRBD1
CASSQLPTGLAYGYTF
TGCGCCAGCAGCCAACTTCCGACAGGGCTGGCCTATGGCTACACCTTC
>TRBJ1-6|TRBV4-3|NA|TRBD1
CASRKTGARGNSPLHF
TGCGCCAGCAGGAAAACAGGGGCCCGGGGCAATTCACCCCTCCACTTT
>TRBJ2-2|TRBV18|NA|NA
CASSLAGNTGELFF
TGTGCCAGCTCACTGGCGGGGAACACCGGGGAGCTGTTTTTT
>TRBJ1-2|TRBV30|NA|TRBD1
CAWSLTQGAPYGYTF
TGTGCCTGGAGCCTTACCCAGGGGGCGCCTTATGGCTACACCTTC
>TRBJ2-7|TRBV7-9|once|TRBD2
CASSFGGLGRSYEQYF
TGTGCCAGCAGCTTTGGCGGACTAGGGCGCTCCTACGAGCAGTACTTC
>TRBJ2-2|TRBV7-2|once|NA
CASSLGSAGSVNGELFF
TGTGCCAGCAGCTTAGGGTCTGCGGGATCAGTCAACGGGGAGCTGTTTTTT
>TRBJ2-5|TRBV11-3|NA|NA
CASSLYNQETQYF
TGTGCCAGCAGCTTATACAACCAAGAGACCCAGTACTTC
>TRBJ2-7|TRBV2|few|TRBD1
CASSDGGQGSHEQYF
TGTGCCAGCAGTGATGGGGGACAGGGAAGTCACGAGCAGTACTTC
>TRBJ2-2|TRBV7-2|NA|TRBD1
CASSLADRVPKNTGELFF
TGTGCCAGCAGCTTAGCGGACAGGGTCCCTAAGAACACCGGGGAGCTGTTTTTT
>TRBJ2-1|TRBV12-5|NA|TRBD1
CASGLGTGGEQFF
TGTGCTAGTGGTTTGGGGACAGGGGGGGAGCAGTTCTTC
>TRBJ1-2|TRBV7-9|NA|TRBD1
CASQGATNYGYTF
TGTGCCTCCCAGGGGGCGACTAACTATGGCTACACCTTC
>TRBJ1-1|TRBV6-1|NA|TRBD1
CASSEYPIRTGLAEAFF
TGTGCCAGCAGTGAATATCCAATTCGGACAGGGTTGGCTGAAGCTTTCTTT
>TRBJ1-6|TRBV2|NA|NA
CASRRNSPLHF
TGTGCCAGCAGGCGTAATTCACCCCTCCACTTT
>TRBJ1-1|TRBV6-2/TRBV6-3|NA|NA
CASSYAYTEAFF
TGTGCCAGCAGTTACGCGTACACTGAAGCTTTCTTT
>TRBJ1-1|TRBV6-1|NA|NA
CASSEVEIEAFF
TGTGCCAGCAGTGAAGTTGAGATTGAAGCTTTCTTT
>TRBJ2-1|TRBV4-1|NA|TRBD2
CASSQGGGLYNEQFF
TGCGCCAGCAGCCAGGGCGGGGGGCTTTACAATGAGCAGTTCTTC
>TRBJ2-2|TRBV10-3|NA|TRBD2
CATPIAGGGTGELFF
TGTGCCACTCCTATAGCGGGGGGAGGAACCGGGGAGCTGTTTTTT
>TRBJ1-5|TRBV7-2|once|TRBD1
CASSSDRGNQPQHF
TGTGCCAGCAGCTCGGACAGGGGAAATCAGCCCCAGCATTTT